These T cell receptor beta chains were read from a single sample in a study of blood T cells in healthy people across ages. MiXCR, applied by TCRdb to the 5' RACE reads, yields one record per CDR3 protein. The data show 750,000 to 1,000,000 distinct CDR3 sequences, with roughly 29% seen just once and roughly 10% held by the top ten. The sample also formed part of further work on T cells of mothers and their children.

The source material was blood. These receptors were collected from a woman between 35 and 50 years old in good health. Each CDR3 is given with its conserved first and last residue. The order of the fields is D gene, CDR3 length, J gene, V gene, clone size, CDR3 protein, CDR3 DNA. The D gene is left open where the match is weak. Where a row states a size, it is once, few, many or the class of an expanded clone; other rows omit it.

D gene: NA; CDR3 length: 14; J gene: TRBJ2-4; V gene: TRBV7-9; clone size: many; CDR3 protein: CASSNHSGGNIQYF; CDR3 DNA: TGTGCCAGCAGCAATCACTCCGGGGGAAACATTCAGTACTTC
D gene: TRBD2; CDR3 length: 13; J gene: TRBJ2-1; V gene: TRBV28; clone size: NA; CDR3 protein: CAGSSPGTREQFF; CDR3 DNA: TGTGCCGGCAGTTCTCCCGGGACTAGGGAGCAGTTCTTC
D gene: NA; CDR3 length: 13; J gene: TRBJ2-7; V gene: TRBV20-1; clone size: NA; CDR3 protein: CSAYVGEAYEQYF; CDR3 DNA: TGCAGTGCTTATGTGGGGGAGGCCTACGAGCAGTACTTC
D gene: NA; CDR3 length: 12; J gene: TRBJ2-7; V gene: TRBV7-8; clone size: NA; CDR3 protein: CASSPLKYEQYF; CDR3 DNA: TGTGCCAGCAGCCCCCTAAAGTACGAGCAGTACTTC
D gene: TRBD1; CDR3 length: 17; J gene: TRBJ2-6; V gene: TRBV5-1; clone size: NA; CDR3 protein: CASKLGTGGPGANVLTF; CDR3 DNA: TGCGCCAGCAAACTGGGGACAGGGGGCCCTGGGGCCAACGTCCTGACTTTC
D gene: TRBD1; CDR3 length: 14; J gene: TRBJ1-1; V gene: TRBV5-4; clone size: NA; CDR3 protein: CASGRGQGGTEAFF; CDR3 DNA: TGTGCCAGCGGCCGTGGACAGGGAGGGACTGAAGCTTTCTTT
D gene: NA; CDR3 length: 14; J gene: TRBJ1-1; V gene: TRBV19; clone size: few; CDR3 protein: CASIRDRANREAFF; CDR3 DNA: TGTGCCAGTATAAGGGACCGGGCAAATCGAGAAGCTTTCTTT
D gene: TRBD1; CDR3 length: 16; J gene: TRBJ1-2; V gene: TRBV7-2; clone size: NA; CDR3 protein: CASSLLQGTYLYGYTF; CDR3 DNA: TGTGCCAGCAGCTTGCTACAGGGGACGTATCTCTATGGCTACACCTTC
D gene: TRBD2; CDR3 length: 15; J gene: TRBJ2-5; V gene: TRBV5-5; clone size: many; CDR3 protein: CASSRGRGLRETQYF; CDR3 DNA: TGTGCCAGCAGCCGTGGGAGGGGTCTCCGAGAGACCCAGTACTTC
D gene: NA; CDR3 length: 16; J gene: TRBJ2-7; V gene: TRBV21-1; clone size: many; CDR3 protein: CASSDADDRGRGEQYF; CDR3 DNA: TGTGCCAGCAGCGACGCCGATGACAGGGGTCGGGGCGAGCAGTACTTC
D gene: TRBD2; CDR3 length: 16; J gene: TRBJ2-1; V gene: TRBV7-2; clone size: NA; CDR3 protein: CASSLGYGGGQYEQFF; CDR3 DNA: TGTGCCAGCAGCTTAGGATACGGCGGGGGGCAATATGAGCAGTTCTTC
D gene: NA; CDR3 length: 12; J gene: TRBJ2-7; V gene: TRBV9; clone size: NA; CDR3 protein: CTSSLNSYEQYF; CDR3 DNA: TGTACCAGCAGCCTAAACTCCTACGAGCAGTACTTC
D gene: TRBD1; CDR3 length: 16; J gene: TRBJ2-6; V gene: TRBV5-1; clone size: NA; CDR3 protein: CASTPIQGFGANVLTF; CDR3 DNA: TGCGCCAGCACCCCGATACAGGGGTTTGGGGCCAACGTCCTGACTTTC
D gene: NA; CDR3 length: 19; J gene: TRBJ2-1; V gene: TRBV1; clone size: NA; CDR3 protein: CTSSQLRLAGSQSYNEQFF; CDR3 DNA: TGCACCAGCAGCCAACTGAGACTAGCGGGGTCGCAGTCCTACAATGAGCAGTTCTTC
D gene: TRBD1; CDR3 length: 16; J gene: TRBJ2-3; V gene: TRBV5-6; clone size: NA; CDR3 protein: CASSLSWDRVLDTQYF; CDR3 DNA: TGTGCCAGCAGCTTGAGTTGGGACAGAGTCTTAGATACGCAGTATTTT
D gene: TRBD2; CDR3 length: 17; J gene: TRBJ2-3; V gene: TRBV5-1; clone size: few; CDR3 protein: CASSTGTSGDLTDTQYF; CDR3 DNA: TGCGCCAGCAGCACCGGGACTAGCGGGGATCTCACAGATACGCAGTATTTT
D gene: NA; CDR3 length: 13; J gene: TRBJ1-1; V gene: TRBV4-1; clone size: many; CDR3 protein: CASSQDIMTEAFF; CDR3 DNA: TGCGCCAGCAGCCAAGATATCATGACTGAAGCTTTCTTT
D gene: NA; CDR3 length: 13; J gene: TRBJ1-2; V gene: TRBV6-5; clone size: NA; CDR3 protein: CATNGGSSYGYTF; CDR3 DNA: TGTGCCACCAATGGGGGTTCTAGCTATGGCTACACCTTC
D gene: TRBD1; CDR3 length: 16; J gene: TRBJ1-5; V gene: TRBV4-3; clone size: many; CDR3 protein: CASSQDRGTGGLPQHF; CDR3 DNA: TGCGCCAGCAGCCAAGATAGAGGGACAGGGGGTTTGCCCCAGCATTTT
D gene: NA; CDR3 length: 11; J gene: TRBJ1-3; V gene: TRBV29-1; clone size: NA; CDR3 protein: CSIGTGNTIYF; CDR3 DNA: TGCAGCATCGGTACTGGAAACACCATATATTTT
D gene: TRBD1; CDR3 length: 15; J gene: TRBJ2-7; V gene: TRBV6-1; clone size: NA; CDR3 protein: CASRYGGQATYEQYF; CDR3 DNA: TGTGCCAGCAGATATGGAGGACAGGCTACCTACGAGCAGTACTTC
D gene: NA; CDR3 length: 15; J gene: TRBJ1-2; V gene: TRBV20-1; clone size: many; CDR3 protein: CSARGGGRANYGYTF; CDR3 DNA: TGCAGTGCTAGGGGAGGGGGGAGAGCTAACTATGGCTACACCTTC
D gene: TRBD1; CDR3 length: 14; J gene: TRBJ1-1; V gene: TRBV10-3; clone size: NA; CDR3 protein: CAITIQGVGTEAFF; CDR3 DNA: TGTGCCATCACTATACAGGGGGTGGGCACTGAAGCTTTCTTT
D gene: TRBD2; CDR3 length: 17; J gene: TRBJ2-1; V gene: TRBV5-1; clone size: NA; CDR3 protein: CACSPGGLAGGPNEQFF; CDR3 DNA: TGCGCCTGCAGCCCGGGGGGGCTAGCGGGGGGGCCCAATGAGCAGTTCTTC
D gene: NA; CDR3 length: 13; J gene: TRBJ2-5; V gene: TRBV7-2; clone size: NA; CDR3 protein: CASSLATRETQYF; CDR3 DNA: TGTGCCAGCAGCTTAGCGACGCGAGAGACCCAGTACTTC
D gene: NA; CDR3 length: 16; J gene: TRBJ2-3; V gene: TRBV18; clone size: NA; CDR3 protein: CASSPLPGGSKDTQYF; CDR3 DNA: TGTGCCAGCTCACCCCTCCCCGGGGGTAGTAAAGATACGCAGTATTTT
D gene: NA; CDR3 length: 14; J gene: TRBJ2-1; V gene: TRBV7-2; clone size: few; CDR3 protein: CASSLQRGTQTQFF; CDR3 DNA: TGTGCCAGCAGCTTACAAAGGGGGACACAGACCCAGTTCTTC
D gene: NA; CDR3 length: 13; J gene: TRBJ1-2; V gene: TRBV20-1; clone size: few; CDR3 protein: CSASEQAGYGYTF; CDR3 DNA: TGCAGTGCTAGTGAGCAGGCGGGGTATGGCTACACCTTC
D gene: NA; CDR3 length: 13; J gene: TRBJ2-7; V gene: TRBV5-1; clone size: many; CDR3 protein: CASSFQGTYEQYF; CDR3 DNA: TGTGCCAGCAGTTTTCAGGGAACCTACGAGCAGTACTTC
D gene: NA; CDR3 length: 16; J gene: TRBJ2-1; V gene: TRBV27; clone size: NA; CDR3 protein: CASSPRGQVVRDEQFF; CDR3 DNA: TGTGCCAGCAGTCCCAGGGGACAAGTCGTGCGGGATGAGCAGTTCTTC
D gene: NA; CDR3 length: 15; J gene: TRBJ2-7; V gene: TRBV7-9; clone size: NA; CDR3 protein: CASSLVTDRSYEQYF; CDR3 DNA: TGTGCCAGCAGCTTAGTGACGGACCGCTCCTACGAGCAGTACTTC
D gene: NA; CDR3 length: 15; J gene: TRBJ2-3; V gene: TRBV7-2; clone size: once; CDR3 protein: CASSIRDRSTDTQYF; CDR3 DNA: TGTGCCAGCAGCATAAGGGACCGGAGCACAGATACGCAGTATTTT
D gene: NA; CDR3 length: 14; J gene: TRBJ2-3; V gene: TRBV27; clone size: NA; CDR3 protein: CASSLYSSTDTQYF; CDR3 DNA: TGTGCCAGCAGTTTATACTCTAGCACAGATACGCAGTATTTT
D gene: NA; CDR3 length: 16; J gene: TRBJ1-1; V gene: TRBV4-3; clone size: NA; CDR3 protein: CASSQGAKGFGTEAFF; CDR3 DNA: TGCGCCAGCAGCCAAGGAGCTAAGGGATTTGGCACTGAAGCTTTCTTT
D gene: NA; CDR3 length: 13; J gene: TRBJ2-1; V gene: TRBV4-3; clone size: many; CDR3 protein: CASSQELYNEQFF; CDR3 DNA: TGCGCCAGCAGCCAAGAGTTGTACAATGAGCAGTTCTTC
D gene: TRBD1; CDR3 length: 15; J gene: TRBJ1-5; V gene: TRBV12-3/TRBV12-4; clone size: many; CDR3 protein: CASSRDRDRNQPQHF; CDR3 DNA: TGTGCCAGCAGTCGGGACAGGGATCGCAATCAGCCCCAGCATTTT
D gene: TRBD1; CDR3 length: 15; J gene: TRBJ1-4; V gene: TRBV3-1; clone size: NA; CDR3 protein: CASSQGTGVFEKLFF; CDR3 DNA: TGTGCCAGCAGCCAAGGGACAGGGGTTTTTGAAAAACTGTTTTTT
D gene: TRBD1; CDR3 length: 14; J gene: TRBJ1-5; V gene: TRBV25-1; clone size: NA; CDR3 protein: CASASTGNHQPQHF; CDR3 DNA: TGTGCCAGCGCCTCGACAGGGAACCATCAGCCCCAGCATTTT
D gene: TRBD2; CDR3 length: 14; J gene: TRBJ2-5; V gene: TRBV20-1; clone size: many; CDR3 protein: CSAKFGGRWETQYF; CDR3 DNA: TGCAGTGCTAAGTTCGGGGGGAGGTGGGAGACCCAGTACTTC
D gene: NA; CDR3 length: 14; J gene: TRBJ2-5; V gene: TRBV5-1; clone size: many; CDR3 protein: CASSLGTIQETQYF; CDR3 DNA: TGCGCCAGCAGCTTGGGGACAATCCAAGAGACCCAGTACTTC
D gene: NA; CDR3 length: 15; J gene: TRBJ1-2; V gene: TRBV27; clone size: many; CDR3 protein: CASSFAAGAVLGYTF; CDR3 DNA: TGTGCCAGCAGTTTCGCGGCAGGAGCGGTCCTAGGCTACACCTTC
D gene: NA; CDR3 length: 15; J gene: TRBJ2-3; V gene: TRBV12-3/TRBV12-4; clone size: once; CDR3 protein: CASSLAPLNQDAQYF; CDR3 DNA: TGTGCCAGCAGTTTAGCGCCGCTCAATCAAGATGCGCAGTATTTT
D gene: NA; CDR3 length: 13; J gene: TRBJ2-5; V gene: TRBV7-2; clone size: NA; CDR3 protein: CASEGVSQEAQYF; CDR3 DNA: TGTGCCAGCGAGGGGGTTTCCCAAGAGGCCCAGTACTTC
D gene: TRBD1; CDR3 length: 13; J gene: TRBJ2-1; V gene: TRBV5-1; clone size: NA; CDR3 protein: CASSFYRGYEQFF; CDR3 DNA: TGCGCCAGCAGCTTCTACAGGGGCTATGAGCAGTTCTTC
D gene: NA; CDR3 length: 15; J gene: TRBJ2-5; V gene: TRBV2; clone size: few; CDR3 protein: CASSDVWGTQETQYF; CDR3 DNA: TGTGCCAGCAGTGACGTCTGGGGAACCCAAGAGACCCAGTACTTC
D gene: TRBD1; CDR3 length: 15; J gene: TRBJ1-2; V gene: TRBV25-1; clone size: NA; CDR3 protein: CASAPGQGAYYGYTF; CDR3 DNA: TGTGCCAGCGCACCGGGACAGGGGGCCTACTATGGCTACACCTTC
D gene: TRBD2; CDR3 length: 15; J gene: TRBJ2-3; V gene: TRBV7-3; clone size: many; CDR3 protein: CASSLDGGGGDTQYF; CDR3 DNA: TGTGCCAGCAGCTTGGATGGCGGGGGGGGAGATACGCAGTATTTT
D gene: NA; CDR3 length: 19; J gene: TRBJ2-1; V gene: TRBV28; clone size: NA; CDR3 protein: CASSFLIKGGQGVVHEQFF; CDR3 DNA: TGTGCCAGCAGTTTCCTAATTAAGGGGGGGCAGGGGGTAGTACATGAGCAGTTCTTC
D gene: TRBD2; CDR3 length: 16; J gene: TRBJ2-3; V gene: TRBV5-4; clone size: few; CDR3 protein: CASSTTSGGSGDTQYF; CDR3 DNA: TGTGCCAGCAGCACCACTAGCGGGGGTTCCGGAGATACGCAGTATTTT
D gene: NA; CDR3 length: 14; J gene: TRBJ2-1; V gene: TRBV20-1; clone size: NA; CDR3 protein: CSARLVGGPETQFF; CDR3 DNA: TGCAGTGCTAGACTAGTGGGGGGGCCAGAGACCCAGTTCTTC
D gene: NA; CDR3 length: 14; J gene: TRBJ2-7; V gene: TRBV27; clone size: many; CDR3 protein: CASSQRVRVYEQYF; CDR3 DNA: TGTGCCAGCAGTCAAAGAGTCCGGGTCTACGAGCAGTACTTC
D gene: NA; CDR3 length: 14; J gene: TRBJ1-1; V gene: TRBV20-1; clone size: once; CDR3 protein: CSADRDSRRGVAFF; CDR3 DNA: TGCAGTGCCGACCGGGACTCCCGAAGGGGAGTAGCTTTCTTT
D gene: NA; CDR3 length: 16; J gene: TRBJ1-2; V gene: TRBV12-3/TRBV12-4; clone size: NA; CDR3 protein: CASSSHPTRSSRGYTF; CDR3 DNA: TGTGCCAGCAGTTCTCACCCGACGAGGAGTTCGAGGGGCTACACCTTC
D gene: TRBD1; CDR3 length: 16; J gene: TRBJ2-7; V gene: TRBV7-9; clone size: NA; CDR3 protein: CASSLEYRTGGYEQYF; CDR3 DNA: TGTGCCAGCAGCTTAGAATATAGGACAGGGGGATACGAGCAGTACTTC
D gene: NA; CDR3 length: 12; J gene: TRBJ2-7; V gene: TRBV7-9; clone size: many; CDR3 protein: CASSLALNEQYF; CDR3 DNA: TGTGCCAGCAGCTTAGCGCTTAACGAGCAGTACTTC
D gene: NA; CDR3 length: 14; J gene: TRBJ1-2; V gene: TRBV28; clone size: few; CDR3 protein: CASTPGTSAYGYTF; CDR3 DNA: TGTGCCAGCACTCCGGGCACGTCCGCTTATGGCTACACCTTC
D gene: NA; CDR3 length: 15; J gene: TRBJ2-7; V gene: TRBV5-1; clone size: many; CDR3 protein: CASSLEGPRDHEQYF; CDR3 DNA: TGCGCCAGCAGCTTGGAGGGACCTAGAGACCACGAGCAGTACTTC